The TCR beta chain described here comes from a study of T cell responses to AZD1222 COVID-19 vaccine. Remarks on this clone: Its antigen is unknown.

Findings and caveats of the study: The donor cohort was predominantly white British with a female majority, and clonal diversity may have been underestimated.

This table comes from immunoSEQ multiplex PCR, and its TCRdb copy is limited to in-frame clones, with some not included. The sample has 20,000 to 25,000 clones, about nine tenths seen once. Sequenced here: peripheral blood, sampled 28 days after the second AZD1222 dose. This clonotype was sampled from an adult who received the AZD1222 COVID-19 vaccine.

The CDR3 reads CASSGIAGSGYGNEQFF. CDR3 DNA: TGCGCCAGCAGTGGAATAGCGGGATCGGGGTACGGCAATGAGCAGTTCTTC. V gene TRBV10-1 combines with J gene TRBJ2-1; the match to TRBD2 covers 8 bases. The CDR3 totals 17 residues. Trimming cost V 4 bases and J 6 bases; bases outside gene matches: 14. The germline gives CDR1 WNHNN, CDR2 SYGVQD (reference sequence).